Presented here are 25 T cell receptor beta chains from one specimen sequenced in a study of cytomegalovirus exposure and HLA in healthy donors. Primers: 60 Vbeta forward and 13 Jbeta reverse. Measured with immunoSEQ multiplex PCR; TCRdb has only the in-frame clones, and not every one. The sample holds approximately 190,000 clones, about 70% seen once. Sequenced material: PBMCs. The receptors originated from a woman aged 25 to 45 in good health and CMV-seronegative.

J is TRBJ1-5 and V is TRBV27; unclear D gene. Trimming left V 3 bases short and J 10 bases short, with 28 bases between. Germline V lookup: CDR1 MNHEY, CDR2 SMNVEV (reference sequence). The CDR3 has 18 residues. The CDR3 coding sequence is TGTGCCAGCAGTTTTTCCCCCCAAACAGCTCAACGATACGGACCCCAGCATTTT. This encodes CASSFSPQTAQRYGPQHF.

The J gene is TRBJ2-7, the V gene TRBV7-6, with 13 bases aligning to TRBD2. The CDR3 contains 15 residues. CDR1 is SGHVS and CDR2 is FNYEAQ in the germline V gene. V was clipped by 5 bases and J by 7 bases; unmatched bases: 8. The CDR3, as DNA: TGTGCCAGCAGCCTCGGGACTAGCGGGATAAGGGAGCAGTACTTC. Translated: CASSLGTSGIREQYF. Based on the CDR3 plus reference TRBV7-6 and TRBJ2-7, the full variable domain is GAGVSQSPRYKVTKRGQDVALRCDPISGHVSLYWYRQALGQGPEFLTYFNYEAQQDKSGLPNDRFSAERPEGSISTLTIQRTEQRDSAMYRCASSLGTSGIREQYFGPGTRLTVT.

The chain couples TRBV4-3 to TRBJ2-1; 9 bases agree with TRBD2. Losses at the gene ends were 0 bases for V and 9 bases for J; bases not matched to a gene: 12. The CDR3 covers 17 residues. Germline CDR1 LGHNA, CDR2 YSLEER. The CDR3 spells CASSQDRAGGPFREQFF. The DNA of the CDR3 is TGCGCCAGCAGCCAAGATCGGGCGGGAGGGCCTTTTCGTGAGCAGTTCTTC.

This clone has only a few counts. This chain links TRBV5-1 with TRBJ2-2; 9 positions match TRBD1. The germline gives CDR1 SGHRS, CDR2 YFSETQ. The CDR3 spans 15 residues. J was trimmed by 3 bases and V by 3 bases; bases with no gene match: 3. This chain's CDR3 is CASSSRTGDTGELFF. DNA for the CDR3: TGCGCCAGCAGCTCCCGGACAGGGGACACCGGGGAGCTGTTTTTT. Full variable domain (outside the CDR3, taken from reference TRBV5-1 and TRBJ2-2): KAGVTQTPRYLIKTRGQQVTLSCSPISGHRSVSWYQQTPGQGLQFLFEYFSETQRNKGNFPGRFSGRQFSNSRSEMNVSTLELGDSALYLCASSSRTGDTGELFFGEGSRLTVL.

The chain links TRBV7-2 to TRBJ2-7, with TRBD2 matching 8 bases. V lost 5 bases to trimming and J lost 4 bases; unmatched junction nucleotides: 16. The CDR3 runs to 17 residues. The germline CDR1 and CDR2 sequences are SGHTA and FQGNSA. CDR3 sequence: CASSKGGRASGLYEQYF. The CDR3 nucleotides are TGTGCCAGCAGCAAGGGCGGTCGGGCTAGCGGGTTGTACGAGCAGTACTTC.

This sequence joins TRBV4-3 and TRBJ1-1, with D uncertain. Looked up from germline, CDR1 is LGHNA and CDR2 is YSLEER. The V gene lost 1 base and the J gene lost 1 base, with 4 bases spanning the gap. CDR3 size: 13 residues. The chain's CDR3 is CASSQVWNTEAFF. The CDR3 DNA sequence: TGCGCCAGCAGCCAAGTCTGGAACACTGAAGCTTTCTTT.

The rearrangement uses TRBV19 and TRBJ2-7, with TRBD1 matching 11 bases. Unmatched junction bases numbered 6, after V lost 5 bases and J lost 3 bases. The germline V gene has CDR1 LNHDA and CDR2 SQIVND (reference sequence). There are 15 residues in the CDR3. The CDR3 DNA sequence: TGTGCCAGTAGTTACCGGGACAGGGGGTTCTACGAGCAGTACTTC. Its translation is CASSYRDRGFYEQYF.

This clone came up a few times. The DNA of the CDR3 is TGTGCCAGCAGCTTTAGCAGGGGGGATACTGAAGCTTTCTTT. Translated: CASSFSRGDTEAFF. V gene TRBV7-8 combines with J gene TRBJ1-1; TRBD1 matches at 7 bases. Germline-derived CDR1 and CDR2 are SGHVS and FQNEAQ. Losses at the gene ends were 3 bases for V and 5 bases for J; bases not matched to a gene: 6. CDR3 length equals 14 residues. The variable domain in full, completed from reference TRBV7-8 and TRBJ1-1, reads GAGVSQSPRYKVAKRGQDVALRCDPISGHVSLFWYQQALGQGPEFLTYFQNEAQLDKSGLPSDRFFAERPEGSVSTLKIQRTQQEDSAVYLCASSFSRGDTEAFFGQGTRLTVV.

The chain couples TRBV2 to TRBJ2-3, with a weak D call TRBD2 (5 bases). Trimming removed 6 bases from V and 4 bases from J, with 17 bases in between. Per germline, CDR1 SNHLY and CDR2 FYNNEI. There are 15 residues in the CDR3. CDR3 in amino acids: CASSLQTTGADTQYF. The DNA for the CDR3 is TGTGCCAGCAGCCTGCAGACTACCGGAGCAGATACGCAGTATTTT.

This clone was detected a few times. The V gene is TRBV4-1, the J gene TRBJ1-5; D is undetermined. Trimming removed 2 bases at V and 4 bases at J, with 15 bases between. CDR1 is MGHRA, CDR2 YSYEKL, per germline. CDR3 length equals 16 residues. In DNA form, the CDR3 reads TGCGCCAGCAGCCAACCGAGGGCAGGCCTTAATCAGCCCCAGCATTTT. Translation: CASSQPRAGLNQPQHF.

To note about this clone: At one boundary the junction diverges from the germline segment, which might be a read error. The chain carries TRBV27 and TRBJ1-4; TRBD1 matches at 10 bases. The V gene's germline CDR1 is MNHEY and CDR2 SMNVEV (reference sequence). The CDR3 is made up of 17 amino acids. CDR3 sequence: CASRPGQGDATDEKLFF. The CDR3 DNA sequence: TGTGCCAGCAGGCCCGGACAGGGGGACGCAACTGATGAAAAACTGTTTTTT.

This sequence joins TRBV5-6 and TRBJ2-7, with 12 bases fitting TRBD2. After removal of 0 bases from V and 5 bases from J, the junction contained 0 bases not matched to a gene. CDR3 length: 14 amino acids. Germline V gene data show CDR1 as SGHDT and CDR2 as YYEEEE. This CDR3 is CASSLGLAGDEQYF. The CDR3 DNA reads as TGTGCCAGCAGCTTGGGACTAGCGGGAGACGAGCAGTACTTC.

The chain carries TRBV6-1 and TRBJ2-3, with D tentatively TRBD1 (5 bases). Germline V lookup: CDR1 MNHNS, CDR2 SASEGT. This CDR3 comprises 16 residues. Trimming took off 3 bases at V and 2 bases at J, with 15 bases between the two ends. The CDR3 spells CASSDRGGVSTDTQYF. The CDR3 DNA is TGTGCCAGCAGTGATAGGGGTGGCGTTTCCACAGATACGCAGTATTTT.

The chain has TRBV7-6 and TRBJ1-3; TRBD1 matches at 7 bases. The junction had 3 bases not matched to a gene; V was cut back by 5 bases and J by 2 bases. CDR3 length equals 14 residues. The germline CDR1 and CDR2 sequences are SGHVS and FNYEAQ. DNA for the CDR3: TGTGCCAGCAGCACCGGGACAGCTGGAAACACCATATATTTT. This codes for CASSTGTAGNTIYF.

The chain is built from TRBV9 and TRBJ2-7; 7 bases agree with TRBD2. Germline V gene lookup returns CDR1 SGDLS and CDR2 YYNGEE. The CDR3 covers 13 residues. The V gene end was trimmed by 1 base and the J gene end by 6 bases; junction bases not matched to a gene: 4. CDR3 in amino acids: CASSVWASGEQYF. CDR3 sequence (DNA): TGTGCCAGCAGCGTATGGGCTAGCGGCGAGCAGTACTTC.

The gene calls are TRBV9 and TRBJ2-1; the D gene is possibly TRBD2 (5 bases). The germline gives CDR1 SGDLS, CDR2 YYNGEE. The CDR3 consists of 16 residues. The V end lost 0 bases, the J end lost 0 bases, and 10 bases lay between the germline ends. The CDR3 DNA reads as TGTGCCAGCAGCGTAGGGCCGGCGGGCTCCTACAATGAGCAGTTCTTC. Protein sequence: CASSVGPAGSYNEQFF.

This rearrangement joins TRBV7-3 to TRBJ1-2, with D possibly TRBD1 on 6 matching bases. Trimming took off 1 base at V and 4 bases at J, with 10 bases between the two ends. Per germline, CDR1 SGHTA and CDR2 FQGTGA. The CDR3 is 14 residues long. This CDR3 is CASSLIGGSYGYTF. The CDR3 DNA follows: TGTGCCAGCAGCTTAATAGGGGGTAGCTATGGCTACACCTTC. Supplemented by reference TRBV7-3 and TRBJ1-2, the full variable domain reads GAGVSQTPSNKVTEKGKYVELRCDPISGHTALYWYRQSLGQGPEFLIYFQGTGAADDSGLPNDRFFAVRPEGSVSTLKIQRTERGDSAVYLCASSLIGGSYGYTFGSGTRLTVV.

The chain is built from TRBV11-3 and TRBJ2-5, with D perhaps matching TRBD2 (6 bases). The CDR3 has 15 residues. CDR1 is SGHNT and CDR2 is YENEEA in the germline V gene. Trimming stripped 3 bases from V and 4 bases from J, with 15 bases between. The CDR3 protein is CASSFSLGTAETQYF. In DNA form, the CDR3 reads TGTGCCAGCAGCTTCTCCCTCGGGACTGCAGAGACCCAGTACTTC.

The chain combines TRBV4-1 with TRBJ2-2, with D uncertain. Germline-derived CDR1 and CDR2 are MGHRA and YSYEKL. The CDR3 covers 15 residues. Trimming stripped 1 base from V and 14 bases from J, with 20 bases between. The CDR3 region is CASSQGPKPNYQLFF. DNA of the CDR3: TGCGCCAGCAGCCAAGGCCCCAAACCCAACTATCAACTGTTTTTT.

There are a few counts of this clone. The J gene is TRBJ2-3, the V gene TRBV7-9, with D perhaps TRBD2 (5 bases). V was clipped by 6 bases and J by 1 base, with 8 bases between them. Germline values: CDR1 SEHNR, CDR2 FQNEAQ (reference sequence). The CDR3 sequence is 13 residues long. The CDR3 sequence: CASSEAGTDTQYF. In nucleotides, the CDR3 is TGTGCCAGCAGTGAAGCGGGCACAGATACGCAGTATTTT. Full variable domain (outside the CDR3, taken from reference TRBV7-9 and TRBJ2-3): DTGVSQNPRHKITKRGQNVTFRCDPISEHNRLYWYRQTLGQGPEFLTYFQNEAQLEKSRLLSDRFSAERPKGSFSTLEIQRTEQGDSAMYLCASSEAGTDTQYFGPGTRLTVL.

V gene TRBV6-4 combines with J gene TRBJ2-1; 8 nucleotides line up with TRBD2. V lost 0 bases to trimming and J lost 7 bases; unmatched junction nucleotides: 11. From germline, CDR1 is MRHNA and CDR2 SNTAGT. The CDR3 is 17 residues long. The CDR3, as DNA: TGTGCCAGCAGTGACTCGTACAGTCGGGGGGGCACGAATGAGCAGTTCTTC. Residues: CASSDSYSRGGTNEQFF.

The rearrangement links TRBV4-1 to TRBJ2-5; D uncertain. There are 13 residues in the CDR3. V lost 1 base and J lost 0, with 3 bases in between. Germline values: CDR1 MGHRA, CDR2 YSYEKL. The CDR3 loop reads CASSQVNQETQYF. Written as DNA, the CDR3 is TGCGCCAGCAGCCAAGTAAACCAAGAGACCCAGTACTTC.

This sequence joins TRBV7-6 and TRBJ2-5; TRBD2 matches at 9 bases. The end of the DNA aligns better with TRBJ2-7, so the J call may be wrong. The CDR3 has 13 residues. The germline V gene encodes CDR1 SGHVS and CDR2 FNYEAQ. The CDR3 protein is CASSKTSGYEQYF. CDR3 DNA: TGTGCCAGCAGCAAGACTAGCGGATACGAGCAGTACTTC.

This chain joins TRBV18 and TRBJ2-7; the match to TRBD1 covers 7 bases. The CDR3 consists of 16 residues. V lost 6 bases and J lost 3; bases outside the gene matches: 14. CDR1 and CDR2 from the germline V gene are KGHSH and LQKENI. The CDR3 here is CASSLRLPTGSYEQYF. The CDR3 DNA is TGTGCCAGCTCTTTACGACTCCCGACAGGGAGCTACGAGCAGTACTTC.

As DNA, the CDR3 is TGCAGCGTTGCTCAGGTGCTTGGCTACACCTTC. Protein sequence: CSVAQVLGYTF. This sequence joins TRBV29-1 and TRBJ1-2, with D unclear. Germline V CDR1 and CDR2: SQVTM, ANQGSEA. The CDR3 runs 11 residues. The V end lost 4 bases, the J end lost 7 bases, and 10 bases lay between the germline ends.